The 3 T cell receptor beta chains listed next were all sequenced from one sample in a study of a mutant IDH1 vaccine in newly diagnosed glioma. Method: immunoSEQ multiplex PCR; TCRdb's copy keeps in-frame clones and lacks some. The data hold approximately 31,000 clones, with 80% observed a single time. Time point described: week 35, safety follow-up. Vaccinated patients received 300 ug of mutant IDH1 20-mer peptide per dose, with topical imiquimod. The antigens of these receptors remain unknown. The sequenced sample was PBMCs, obtained from a glioma patient whose treatment included an IDH1 peptide vaccine. Receptors originate from a man aged 40-55 years with glioma. Some clones in this sample may be carry-over from other donors' samples.

The CDR3 reads CASSSGQRRETQYF. The DNA of the CDR3 is TGTGCCAGCAGCTCCGGACAGCGACGGGAGACCCAGTACTTC. The chain carries TRBV7-2 and TRBJ2-5, with a tentative D call TRBD1 (6 bases). The CDR3 is 14 residues long. The V gene's germline CDR1 is SGHTA and CDR2 FQGNSA. Trimming stripped 4 bases from V and 5 bases from J, with 14 bases between.

This chain connects TRBV25-1 to TRBJ1-4; D is unclear. The CDR3 extends over 17 amino acids. Trimming took 3 bases from V and 0 from J, leaving 14 bases between them. CDR1 and CDR2 from the germline V gene are MGHDK and SYGVNS. The CDR3 loop reads CASSDTRFTATNEKLFF. CDR3 DNA sequence: TGTGCCAGCAGTGATACCCGATTTACTGCAACTAATGAAAAACTGTTTTTT.

V and J are TRBV4-1 and TRBJ1-2, with D possibly being TRBD1 (6 bases). The CDR3 loop spans 13 amino acids. Germline CDR1 MGHRA, CDR2 YSYEKL. V was clipped by 6 bases and J by 6 bases, with 14 bases between them. CDR3 nucleotide sequence: TGCGCCAGCAGTTTTACAGGGTTGGATGGCTACACCTTC. It is translated as CASSFTGLDGYTF.